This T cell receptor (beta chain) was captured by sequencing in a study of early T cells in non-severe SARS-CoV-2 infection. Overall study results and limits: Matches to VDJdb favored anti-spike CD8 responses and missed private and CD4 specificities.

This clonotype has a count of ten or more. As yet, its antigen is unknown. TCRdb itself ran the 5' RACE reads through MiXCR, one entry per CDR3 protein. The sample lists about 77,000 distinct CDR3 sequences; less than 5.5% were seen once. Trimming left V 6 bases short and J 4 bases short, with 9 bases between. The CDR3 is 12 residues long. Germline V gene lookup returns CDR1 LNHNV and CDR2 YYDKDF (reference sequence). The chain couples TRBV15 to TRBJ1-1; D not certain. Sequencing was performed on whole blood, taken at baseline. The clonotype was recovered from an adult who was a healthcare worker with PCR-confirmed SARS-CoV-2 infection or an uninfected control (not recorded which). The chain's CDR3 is CATSTEGTEAFF. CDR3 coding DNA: TGTGCCACCAGTACGGAGGGCACTGAAGCTTTCTTT.